The rows below give T cell receptor beta chains drawn from one sample of a study of cytomegalovirus exposure and HLA in healthy donors. Sequencing was performed with immunoSEQ multiplex PCR; in TCRdb, only in-frame clones are kept and a portion is missing. The table shows around 190,000 clones, with roughly 85% occurring only once. Sequenced: PBMCs. These receptors were collected from a woman aged 25 to 39 in good health and CMV-seropositive. Both conserved end residues are part of each CDR3. The D gene is left open where the match is weak. Clone size appears in some rows only: once, few, many, or a class for an expanded clone.

j_call | d_call | clone_size | v_call | cdr3_aa | cdr3_nt
TRBJ1-1 | - | - | TRBV5-5 | CASSRAGAGEAFF | TGTGCCAGCAGCCGGGCGGGGGCCGGTGAAGCTTTCTTT
TRBJ1-2 | - | once | TRBV29-1 | CSVEKGNYGYTF | TGCAGCGTTGAGAAGGGGAACTATGGCTACACCTTC
TRBJ2-6 | TRBD1 | - | TRBV10-3 | CAIQGADGANVLTF | TGTGCCATACAGGGGGCGGACGGGGCCAACGTCCTGACTTTC
TRBJ2-3 | - | - | TRBV7-6 | CASSFNGADTQYF | TGTGCCAGCAGCTTCAACGGGGCAGATACGCAGTATTTT
TRBJ2-1 | - | - | TRBV20-1 | CSARVAAEQFF | TGCAGTGCTAGAGTAGCGGCCGAGCAGTTCTTC
TRBJ2-1 | - | - | TRBV5-4 | CASSSGVHEQFF | TGTGCCAGCAGCTCCGGAGTCCATGAGCAGTTCTTC
TRBJ2-5 | - | - | TRBV5-1 | CASSLLGYRAQETQYF | TGCGCCAGCAGCTTGTTAGGCTACAGGGCCCAAGAGACCCAGTACTTC
TRBJ1-2 | TRBD1 | - | TRBV5-5 | CASSLGTGGAGGYTF | TGTGCCAGCAGCTTGGGGACAGGGGGCGCGGGGGGCTACACCTTC
TRBJ1-2 | - | - | TRBV29-1 | CSVFFRTDGYTF | TGCAGCGTTTTCTTTAGAACGGATGGCTACACCTTC
TRBJ1-2 | TRBD1 | once | TRBV7-9 | CASSLGPGTGSGSYGYTF | TGTGCCAGCAGCTTAGGTCCCGGGACAGGGTCGGGGAGCTATGGCTACACCTTC
TRBJ1-1 | - | - | TRBV11-2 | CASSLRANTEAFF | TGTGCCAGCAGCTTGCGGGCGAACACTGAAGCTTTCTTT
TRBJ2-1 | - | - | TRBV4-3 | CASSPRGGNPYNEQFF | TGCGCCAGCAGCCCGAGGGGGGGTAACCCCTACAATGAGCAGTTCTTC
TRBJ2-1 | TRBD1 | - | TRBV10-3 | CAISERTGSSYNEQFF | TGTGCCATCAGTGAAAGGACAGGGAGCTCCTACAATGAGCAGTTCTTC
TRBJ2-3 | TRBD1 | once | TRBV9 | CASGETGVSTDTQYF | TGTGCCAGCGGGGAAACAGGGGTTTCGACAGATACGCAGTATTTT
TRBJ1-2 | - | - | TRBV5-1 | CASSLSPGPYGYTF | TGCGCCAGCAGCTTGTCCCCAGGGCCTTATGGCTACACCTTC
TRBJ2-7 | - | - | TRBV5-1 | CASSFGQRHYSYEQYF | TGCGCCAGCAGCTTTGGACAGCGGCACTACTCCTACGAGCAGTACTTC
TRBJ2-1 | TRBD2 | - | TRBV7-6 | CASSLKSLWAGGHNEQFF | TGTGCCAGCAGCTTAAAGTCCCTATGGGCGGGGGGGCACAATGAGCAGTTCTTC
TRBJ1-2 | - | - | TRBV5-6 | CASSLNSQNYGYTF | TGTGCCAGCAGCTTGAATTCCCAGAACTATGGCTACACCTTC
TRBJ1-4 | - | - | TRBV4-3 | CASSQDLMGAHEKLFF | TGCGCCAGCAGCCAAGATTTGATGGGGGCCCATGAAAAACTGTTTTTT
TRBJ2-7 | TRBD2 | - | TRBV7-9 | CASSPRTSGGAVVSEQYF | TGTGCCAGCAGCCCCAGGACTAGCGGGGGGGCCGTAGTAAGCGAGCAGTACTTC
TRBJ2-7 | - | - | TRBV27 | CASRPGAIYEQYF | TGTGCCAGCAGACCGGGAGCTATCTACGAGCAGTACTTC
TRBJ2-7 | TRBD2 | - | TRBV27 | CASSGLAGAYEQYF | TGTGCCAGCAGTGGACTAGCGGGAGCCTACGAGCAGTACTTC
TRBJ2-7 | - | - | TRBV6-1 | CASSDRESSYEQYF | TGTGCCAGCAGTGACCGGGAGAGCTCCTACGAGCAGTACTTC